There are a few counts of the clone carrying this TCR beta chain. TCRdb re-called the RT-PCR reads through MiXCR, storing one row per CDR3 protein. The sample includes 650,000 to 800,000 distinct CDR3 sequences, over 12% seen only once; the top ten take 3% to 4.5%. This CDR3 region has 15 residues. Trimming cost V 6 bases and J 4 bases; bases outside gene matches: 8. Germline V gene lookup returns CDR1 MNHNS and CDR2 SASEGT. This clonotype was obtained from a female donor in good health, serving as a healthy control. This rearrangement joins TRBV6-1 to TRBJ1-2; 10 nucleotides line up with TRBD1. Sequencing was carried out using memory CD4+ T cells from blood. This CDR3 is CASSDRQGAGYGYTF. The CDR3 DNA sequence: TGTGCCAGCAGCGATAGACAGGGGGCCGGCTATGGCTACACCTTC.